A selection of T cell receptor beta chains follows, all from one sample in a study of blood T cell repertoires in COVID-19. Only in-frame clones appear in the TCRdb table, and some are missing; sequencing was by immunoSEQ multiplex PCR. Of about 260,000 clones in the sample, more than 75% were seen once. Sequenced input: peripheral blood. All receptors come from a man aged 40-49 years who had recovered from COVID-19. Each CDR3 is given with its conserved first and last residue. The D gene is left open where the match is weak. For some rows the clone size is stated as once, few or many, or as a class when expanded; others skip it.

CARSCRDRLAKLFF | TGTGCCAGAAGCTGCCGGGACAGGCTCGCCAAACTGTTTTTT | TRBJ1-4 | TRBD1 | . | TRBV5-3
CASSNWAGHGGEQYF | TGTGCCAGCAGCAATTGGGCGGGGCACGGGGGCGAGCAGTACTTC | TRBJ2-7 | . | . | TRBV21-1
CASSYFLWLFF | TGTGCCAGCAGTTACTTTTTATGGCTGTTTTTT | TRBJ2-2 | . | . | TRBV6-2/TRBV6-3
CASSPGQGSMRMNEQFF | TGTGCCAGCAGCCCGGGACAGGGAAGTATGCGAATGAATGAGCAGTTCTTC | TRBJ2-1 | TRBD1 | . | TRBV14
CASSLTGGHLGGNTEAFF | TGTGCCAGCAGTCTTACAGGGGGTCACTTAGGAGGGAACACTGAAGCTTTCTTT | TRBJ1-1 | TRBD1 | few | TRBV6-2/TRBV6-3
CARRRGPNSPLHF | TGTGCCCGCCGGAGGGGCCCTAATTCACCCCTCCACTTT | TRBJ1-6 | . | . | TRBV10-3
CASRGLAGVGETQYF | TGTGCCAGCAGGGGTCTAGCGGGGGTGGGAGAGACCCAGTACTTC | TRBJ2-5 | TRBD2 | . | TRBV7-2
CASSSEREQYF | TGTGCCAGCAGCTCCGAACGGGAGCAGTACTTC | TRBJ2-7 | . | . | TRBV3-1/TRBV3-2
CASSLAGDSPLHF | TGTGCCAGCAGCTTGGCCGGAGATTCACCCCTCCACTTT | TRBJ1-6 | . | . | TRBV5-6
CASSYSRTANYGYTF | TGTGCCAGCAGTTACTCAAGGACAGCGAACTATGGCTACACCTTC | TRBJ1-2 | . | . | TRBV6-2/TRBV6-3
CASSLATGGITDTQYF | TGTGCCAGCAGCTTGGCGACGGGAGGAATAACAGATACGCAGTATTTT | TRBJ2-3 | TRBD2 | . | TRBV5-8
CASSLSGGAYNEQFF | TGTGCCAGCAGCTTAAGCGGGGGGGCCTACAATGAGCAGTTCTTC | TRBJ2-1 | TRBD2 | few | TRBV7-2
CASSGAPTNTDTQYF | TGTGCCAGCAGCGGGGCCCCTACGAACACAGATACGCAGTATTTT | TRBJ2-3 | . | . | TRBV9
CASKEGGNTGELFF | TGTGCCAGTAAGGAGGGCGGAAACACCGGGGAGCTGTTTTTT | TRBJ2-2 | . | . | TRBV19
CASSLRRTGLTADTQYF | TGTGCCAGCAGCTTACGACGGACAGGTTTGACAGCAGATACGCAGTATTTT | TRBJ2-3 | TRBD1 | . | TRBV5-6
CASSLALGRNTEAFF | TGTGCCAGCAGCTTAGCGTTAGGGAGGAACACTGAAGCTTTCTTT | TRBJ1-1 | . | . | TRBV7-9
CSAPKLQGMGGYTF | TGCAGCGCCCCCAAGCTACAGGGAATGGGAGGCTACACCTTC | TRBJ1-2 | . | . | TRBV29-1
CASSGTSTSYEQYF | TGTGCCAGCAGCGGGACTAGTACATCCTACGAGCAGTACTTC | TRBJ2-7 | TRBD2 | . | TRBV9
CAIAPRGAAGEDNEQFF | TGTGCCATCGCCCCCCGCGGGGCAGCGGGGGAGGACAATGAGCAGTTCTTC | TRBJ2-1 | TRBD2 | . | TRBV10-3
CASSYGGGGEQYF | TGTGCCAGCAGTTATGGTGGAGGAGGAGAGCAGTACTTC | TRBJ2-7 | . | . | TRBV6-6
CASSLAGGTNTEAFF | TGTGCCAGCAGCTTGGCAGGGGGCACGAACACTGAAGCTTTCTTT | TRBJ1-1 | TRBD1 | . | TRBV5-4
CASSSRAGTSSHEQYF | TGCGCCAGCAGCTCCAGGGCCGGGACTAGCAGCCACGAGCAGTACTTC | TRBJ2-7 | TRBD2 | once | TRBV5-1
CASSHPPRGGTSGSEQFF | TGTGCCAGCAGCCATCCCCCTCGGGGGGGGACTAGCGGCTCGGAGCAGTTCTTC | TRBJ2-1 | TRBD2 | . | TRBV4-2
CASSLQPGGRNEQFF | TGTGCCAGCAGCCTGCAGCCCGGGGGGCGGAATGAGCAGTTCTTC | TRBJ2-1 | . | . | TRBV3-1/TRBV3-2
CASSPLASGRSGELFF | TGTGCCAGCAGCCCACTGGCTAGCGGGAGGTCCGGGGAGCTGTTTTTT | TRBJ2-2 | TRBD2 | few | TRBV4-2
CASSSGTGSSYEQYF | TGTGCCAGCAGCTCAGGGACAGGGTCCTCCTACGAGCAGTACTTC | TRBJ2-7 | TRBD1 | . | TRBV7-6
CASSQDSARALYEQYF | TGTGCCAGCAGCCAAGATTCAGCCAGGGCCCTTTACGAGCAGTACTTC | TRBJ2-7 | . | . | TRBV14
CASRSGTGVYGYTF | TGTGCCAGCAGATCCGGGACAGGGGTCTATGGCTACACCTTC | TRBJ1-2 | TRBD1 | . | TRBV7-9
CASSQEAGGLLNEQFF | TGTGCCAGCAGCCAAGAGGCAGGGGGGTTACTCAATGAGCAGTTCTTC | TRBJ2-1 | . | . | TRBV4-2
CASSPGTSGSRNTGELFF | TGTGCCAGCAGCCCGGGGACTAGCGGGAGTCGAAACACCGGGGAGCTGTTTTTT | TRBJ2-2 | TRBD2 | . | TRBV9
CATLPGQLGTEAFF | TGTGCCACCTTACCAGGACAGTTGGGCACTGAAGCTTTCTTT | TRBJ1-1 | . | . | TRBV6-6
CATSNWTGVLGNTIYF | TGTGCCACCAGCAACTGGACAGGGGTGCTCGGAAACACCATATATTTT | TRBJ1-3 | TRBD1 | . | TRBV15
CALGGQGSSYTF | TGTGCCTTAGGGGGACAGGGGTCGAGCTACACCTTC | TRBJ1-2 | TRBD1 | . | TRBV6-5
CASSFGPALTEAFF | TGTGCCAGCAGCTTCGGTCCCGCACTAACTGAAGCTTTCTTT | TRBJ1-1 | . | . | TRBV5-4
CASSLELGHSADTQYF | TGTGCCAGCAGCTTAGAACTAGGGCATTCAGCAGATACGCAGTATTTT | TRBJ2-3 | . | . | TRBV11-3
CASSKSVRGSGTGELFF | TGTGCCAGCAGCAAAAGCGTCCGGGGGTCGGGTACGGGGGAGCTGTTTTTT | TRBJ2-2 | . | . | TRBV6-2/TRBV6-3
CSVDKSTGAIYGYTF | TGCAGCGTTGACAAGTCGACAGGAGCGATATATGGCTACACCTTC | TRBJ1-2 | . | few | TRBV29-1
CAWSVPHGLAGGLIRELFF | TGTGCCTGGAGTGTACCCCATGGGCTAGCGGGAGGATTGATCAGGGAGCTGTTTTTT | TRBJ2-2 | TRBD2 | . | TRBV30
CASSHRVGTRGTSGITDTQYF | TGTGCCAGCAGCCATCGGGTGGGCACACGAGGGACTAGCGGTATCACAGATACGCAGTATTTT | TRBJ2-3 | TRBD2 | . | TRBV14
CSVGTGANTGELFF | TGCAGCGTTGGGACAGGAGCGAACACCGGGGAGCTGTTTTTT | TRBJ2-2 | TRBD1 | . | TRBV29-1
CASSDDREADTQYF | TGTGCCAGCAGCGATGACAGGGAGGCAGATACGCAGTATTTT | TRBJ2-3 | . | once | TRBV3-1/TRBV3-2
CASSPTGTGPYGYTF | TGTGCCAGCAGCCCCACGGGGACAGGCCCCTATGGCTACACCTTC | TRBJ1-2 | TRBD1 | . | TRBV5-6
CSVQGVAGGGETQYF | TGCAGCGTTCAGGGGGTAGCGGGAGGTGGAGAGACCCAGTACTTC | TRBJ2-5 | TRBD2 | once | TRBV29-1
CASSDPDRATEAFF | TGTGCCAGCAGTGATCCGGACAGGGCAACTGAAGCTTTCTTT | TRBJ1-1 | TRBD1 | . | TRBV25-1
CASSYAGGWTQYF | TGTGCCAGCAGTTATGCAGGGGGGTGGACCCAGTACTTC | TRBJ2-5 | . | . | TRBV12-3/TRBV12-4
CASSPRTGSRRGTEAFF | TGTGCCAGCAGTCCCCGGACAGGGTCGAGAAGGGGCACTGAAGCTTTCTTT | TRBJ1-1 | TRBD1 | . | TRBV27
CASSTRQGLASLEQFF | TGTGCCAGTAGTACCCGCCAGGGACTAGCGTCGCTTGAGCAGTTCTTC | TRBJ2-1 | TRBD2 | . | TRBV19
CASSIRDRYSGGLAGLFSTDTQYF | TGCGCCAGCAGCATCCGGGACAGATATAGTGGAGGACTAGCGGGGTTGTTTAGCACAGATACGCAGTATTTT | TRBJ2-3 | TRBD2 | . | TRBV5-1
CSASSRGRDSTDTQYF | TGCAGTGCTAGTTCGAGAGGGCGGGATTCCACAGATACGCAGTATTTT | TRBJ2-3 | . | . | TRBV20-1
CAKGVRSGANVLTF | TGTGCCAAGGGAGTTAGGTCTGGGGCCAACGTCCTGACTTTC | TRBJ2-6 | . | . | TRBV2